The source of this T cell receptor beta chain is a study of patients and donors after allogeneic stem cell transplantation. A single record per CDR3 protein comes from TCRdb applying MiXCR to the RT-PCR reads. This sample has some 1,800 distinct CDR3 sequences, with 20% to 25% found just once. This clonotype qualifies as large. V dropped 5 bases and J dropped 5; count of bases not matched to a gene: 6. CDR1 is MNHNS and CDR2 is SASEGT in the germline V gene. This CDR3 region has 15 residues. This receptor was taken from a human donor who was either an allogeneic HSCT recipient or a stem cell or donor lymphocyte infusion donor (not recorded which). It is not recorded whose cells these are; they may come from a transplant donor. Source material: blood, either unsorted or a sorted T cell fraction (not recorded which). The chain couples TRBV6-1 to TRBJ2-5; 12 nucleotides line up with TRBD1. DNA of the CDR3: TGTGCCAGCAGTACCCGGGACAGGGGGCCGGAGACCCAGTACTTC. Its protein is CASSTRDRGPETQYF.